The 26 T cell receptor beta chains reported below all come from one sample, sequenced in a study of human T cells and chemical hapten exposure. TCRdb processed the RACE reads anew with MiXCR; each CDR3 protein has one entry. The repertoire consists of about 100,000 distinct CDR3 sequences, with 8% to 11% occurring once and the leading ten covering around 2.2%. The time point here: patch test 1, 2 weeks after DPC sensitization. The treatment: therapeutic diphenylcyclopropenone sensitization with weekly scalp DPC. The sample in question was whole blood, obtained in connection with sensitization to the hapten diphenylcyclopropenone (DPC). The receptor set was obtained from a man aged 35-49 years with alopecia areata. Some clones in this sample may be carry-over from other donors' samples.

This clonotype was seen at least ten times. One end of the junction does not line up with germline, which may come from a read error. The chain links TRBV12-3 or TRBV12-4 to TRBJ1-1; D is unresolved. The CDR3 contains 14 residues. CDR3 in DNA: TGTGCCAGCAGTTCGACTCTCTCAAACACTGAAGCCTTCTTT. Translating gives CASSSTLSNTEAFF.

Here the CDR3 reads CASSGRTGGEQYF. CDR3 sequence (DNA): TGTGCCAGCAGTGGACGGACAGGGGGCGAGCAGTACTTC. The chain employs TRBV25-1 and TRBJ2-7, with 10 bases matching TRBD1. The CDR3 extends over 13 amino acids. From germline, CDR1 is MGHDK and CDR2 SYGVNS. Losses at the gene ends were 4 bases for V and 6 bases for J; bases not matched to a gene: 3.

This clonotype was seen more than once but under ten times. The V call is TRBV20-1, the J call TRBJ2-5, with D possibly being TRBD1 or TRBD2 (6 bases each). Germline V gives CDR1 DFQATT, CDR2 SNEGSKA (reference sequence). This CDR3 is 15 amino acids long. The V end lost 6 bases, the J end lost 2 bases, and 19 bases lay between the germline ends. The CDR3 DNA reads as TGCAGTGCCGAGAAGGGGGGAGGTCGGCAAGAGACCCAGTACTTC. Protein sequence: CSAEKGGGRQETQYF.

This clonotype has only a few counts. CDR3 protein: CASSESGGLASGNTIYF. The CDR3 DNA follows: TGTGCCAGCAGTGAAAGCGGGGGTCTAGCCTCTGGAAACACCATATATTTT. The chain has TRBV25-1 and TRBJ1-3; D may be TRBD1 (5 bases). Per the germline V gene, CDR1 is MGHDK and CDR2 is SYGVNS. This CDR3 has 17 amino acids. Trimming took 2 bases from V and 0 from J, leaving 14 bases between them.

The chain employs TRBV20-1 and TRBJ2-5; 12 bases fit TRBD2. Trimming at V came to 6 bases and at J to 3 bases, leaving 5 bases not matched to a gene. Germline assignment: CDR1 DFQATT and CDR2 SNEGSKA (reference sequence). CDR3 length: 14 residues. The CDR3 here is CSAGGLAGKETQYF. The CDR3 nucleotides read TGCAGTGCCGGTGGACTAGCGGGGAAAGAGACCCAGTACTTC.

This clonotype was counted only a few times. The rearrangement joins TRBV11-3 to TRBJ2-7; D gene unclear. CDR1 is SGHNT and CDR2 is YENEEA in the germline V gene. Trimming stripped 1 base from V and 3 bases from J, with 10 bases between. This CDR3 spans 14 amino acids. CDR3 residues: CASSLGADHYEQYV. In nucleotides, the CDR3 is TGTGCCAGCAGCTTAGGGGCAGATCACTACGAGCAGTACGTC.

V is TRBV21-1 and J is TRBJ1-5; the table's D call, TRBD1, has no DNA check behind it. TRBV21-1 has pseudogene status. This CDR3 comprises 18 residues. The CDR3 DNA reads TGTGCCAGCAGCATTCGGGACAGGGCTGTAGCGGGCAATCAGCCCCAGCATTTT. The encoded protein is CASSIRDRAVAGNQPQHF.

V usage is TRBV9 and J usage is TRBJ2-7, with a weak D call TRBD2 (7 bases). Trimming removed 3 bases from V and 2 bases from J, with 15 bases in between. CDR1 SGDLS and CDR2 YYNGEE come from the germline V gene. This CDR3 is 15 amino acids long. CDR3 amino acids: CASSAGGGTTYEQYF. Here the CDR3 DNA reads TGTGCCAGCAGCGCGGGGGGCGGTACGACCTACGAGCAGTACTTC.

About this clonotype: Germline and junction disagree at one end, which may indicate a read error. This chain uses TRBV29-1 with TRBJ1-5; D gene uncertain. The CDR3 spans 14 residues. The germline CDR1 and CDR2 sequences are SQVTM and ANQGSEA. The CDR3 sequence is CSVKDGVGHQPQHF. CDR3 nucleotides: TGCAGCGTTAAAGACGGGGTCGGCCATCAGCCCCAGCATTTT.

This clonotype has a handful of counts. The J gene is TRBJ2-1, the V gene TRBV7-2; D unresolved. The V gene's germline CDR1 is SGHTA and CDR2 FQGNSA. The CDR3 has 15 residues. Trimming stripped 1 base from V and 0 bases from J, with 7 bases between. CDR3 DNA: TGTGCCAGCAGCTTAGAGGCTACCTCCTACAATGAGCAGTTCTTC. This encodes CASSLEATSYNEQFF.

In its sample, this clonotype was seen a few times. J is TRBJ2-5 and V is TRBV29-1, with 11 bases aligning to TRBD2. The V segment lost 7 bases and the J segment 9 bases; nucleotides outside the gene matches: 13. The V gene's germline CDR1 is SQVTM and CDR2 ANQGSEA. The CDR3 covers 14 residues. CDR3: CSAVPTSGRGAQYF. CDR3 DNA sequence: TGCAGCGCCGTGCCTACTAGCGGGAGAGGGGCCCAGTACTTC.

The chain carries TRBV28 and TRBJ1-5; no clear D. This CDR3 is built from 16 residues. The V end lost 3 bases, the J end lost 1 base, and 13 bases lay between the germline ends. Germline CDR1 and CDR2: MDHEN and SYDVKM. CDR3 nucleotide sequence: TGTGCCAGCAGTTTCGGTCGTTTTGGAAGCAATCAGCCCCAGCATTTT. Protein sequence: CASSFGRFGSNQPQHF.

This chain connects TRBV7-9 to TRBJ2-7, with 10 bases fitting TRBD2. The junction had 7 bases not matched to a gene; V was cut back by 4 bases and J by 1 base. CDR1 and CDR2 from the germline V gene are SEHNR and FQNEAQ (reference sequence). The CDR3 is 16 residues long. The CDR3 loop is CASSSGPSGRSYEQYV. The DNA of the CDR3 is TGTGCCAGCAGCTCAGGTCCTAGCGGGAGATCCTACGAGCAGTACGTC.

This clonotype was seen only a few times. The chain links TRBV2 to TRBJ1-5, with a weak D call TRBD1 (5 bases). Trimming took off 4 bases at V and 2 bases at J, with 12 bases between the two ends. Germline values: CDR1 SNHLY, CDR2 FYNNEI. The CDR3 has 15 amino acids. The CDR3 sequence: CASSVRQGGNQPQHF. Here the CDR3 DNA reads TGTGCCAGCAGTGTTCGGCAGGGTGGCAATCAGCCCCAGCATTTT. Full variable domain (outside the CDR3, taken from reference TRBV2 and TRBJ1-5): EPEVTQTPSHQVTQMGQEVILRCVPISNHLYFYWYRQILGQKVEFLVSFYNNEISEKSEIFDDQFSVERPDGSNFTLKIRSTKLEDSAMYFCASSVRQGGNQPQHFGDGTRLSIL.

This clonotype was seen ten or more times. The CDR3 here is CSGNHLNTEAFF. In nucleotides, the CDR3 is TGCAGCGGGAACCATCTGAACACTGAAGCTTTCTTT. The rearrangement links TRBV29-1 to TRBJ1-1; no firm D call. CDR1 is SQVTM, CDR2 ANQGSEA, per germline. This CDR3 spans 12 amino acids. Trimming took off 7 bases at V and 0 bases at J, with 9 bases between the two ends. Based on the CDR3 plus reference TRBV29-1 and TRBJ1-1, the full variable domain is SAVISQKPSRDICQRGTSLTIQCQVDSQVTMMFWYRQQPGQSLTLIATANQGSEATYESGFVIDKFPISRPNLTFSTLTVSNMSPEDSSIYLCSGNHLNTEAFFGQGTRLTVV.

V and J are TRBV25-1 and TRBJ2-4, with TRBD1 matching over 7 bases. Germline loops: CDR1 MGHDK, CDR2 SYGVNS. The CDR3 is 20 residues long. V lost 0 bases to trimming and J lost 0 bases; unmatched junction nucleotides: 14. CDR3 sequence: CASSEYSPGTERLAKNIQYF. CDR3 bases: TGTGCCAGCAGTGAATATAGCCCGGGGACAGAGAGACTAGCCAAAAACATTCAGTACTTC.

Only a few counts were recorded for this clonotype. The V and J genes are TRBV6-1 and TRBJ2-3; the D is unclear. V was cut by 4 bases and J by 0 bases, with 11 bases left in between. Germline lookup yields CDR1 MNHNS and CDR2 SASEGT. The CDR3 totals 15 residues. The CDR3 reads CASSAGGTSTDTQYF. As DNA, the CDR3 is TGTGCCAGCAGTGCGGGCGGCACTAGCACAGATACGCAGTATTTT.

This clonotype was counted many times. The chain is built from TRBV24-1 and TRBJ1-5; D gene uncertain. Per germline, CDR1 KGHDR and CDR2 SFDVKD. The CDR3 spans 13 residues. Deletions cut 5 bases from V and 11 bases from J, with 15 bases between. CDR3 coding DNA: TGTGCCACCAGTGGAGGGCCCCGGGTGGCCCAGCATTTT. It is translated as CATSGGPRVAQHF.

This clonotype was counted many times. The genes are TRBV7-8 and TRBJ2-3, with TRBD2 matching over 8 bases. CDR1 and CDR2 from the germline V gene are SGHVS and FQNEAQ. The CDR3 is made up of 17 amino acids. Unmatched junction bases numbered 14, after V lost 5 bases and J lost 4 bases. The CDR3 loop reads CASSPRPGTREADTQYF. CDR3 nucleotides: TGTGCCAGCAGCCCACGCCCCGGGACTAGAGAGGCAGATACGCAGTATTTT.

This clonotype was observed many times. This CDR3 is CASSSPDRSLNTEAFF. CDR3 DNA sequence: TGTGCCAGCAGCTCTCCTGACAGGAGCCTGAACACTGAAGCTTTCTTT. V usage is TRBV7-8 and J usage is TRBJ1-1; TRBD1 is a possible D gene (6 bases). V gave up 4 bases and J gave up 0 bases, with 15 bases separating them. CDR1 is SGHVS and CDR2 is FQNEAQ in the germline V gene. The length of the CDR3 is 16 residues.

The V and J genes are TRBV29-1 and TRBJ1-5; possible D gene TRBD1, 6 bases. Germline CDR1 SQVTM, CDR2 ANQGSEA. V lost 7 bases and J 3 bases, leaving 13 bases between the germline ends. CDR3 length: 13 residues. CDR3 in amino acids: CSGRTGPNQPQHF. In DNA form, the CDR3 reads TGCAGCGGCCGAACAGGGCCCAATCAGCCCCAGCATTTT.

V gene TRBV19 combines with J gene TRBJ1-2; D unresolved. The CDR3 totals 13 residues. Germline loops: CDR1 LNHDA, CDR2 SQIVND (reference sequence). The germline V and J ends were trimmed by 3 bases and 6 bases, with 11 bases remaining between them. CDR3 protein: CASSMQLSDGYTF. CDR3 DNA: TGTGCCAGTAGTATGCAGTTATCCGATGGCTACACCTTC.

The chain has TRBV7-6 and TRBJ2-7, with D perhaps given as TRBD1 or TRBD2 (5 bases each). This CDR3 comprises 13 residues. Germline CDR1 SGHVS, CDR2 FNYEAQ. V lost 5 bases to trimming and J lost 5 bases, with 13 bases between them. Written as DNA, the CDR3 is TGTGCCAGCAGCCGTATGGGGGAAAACGAGCAGTACTTC. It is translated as CASSRMGENEQYF.

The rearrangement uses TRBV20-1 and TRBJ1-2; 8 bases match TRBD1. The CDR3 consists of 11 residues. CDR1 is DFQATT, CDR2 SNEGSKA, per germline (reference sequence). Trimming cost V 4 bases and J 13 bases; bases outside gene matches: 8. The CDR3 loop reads CSAKTSTGVTF. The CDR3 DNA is TGCAGTGCTAAAACGTCGACAGGGGTCACCTTC.

The CDR3 region is CASSFSHRVDGYTF. The CDR3, as DNA: TGTGCCAGCAGTTTTTCCCACAGGGTCGACGGCTACACCTTC. The chain is built from TRBV12-3 or TRBV12-4 and TRBJ1-2, with D maybe TRBD1 (6 bases). The CDR3 has 14 amino acids. The V end was cut by 3 bases, the J end by 8 bases, with 16 bases between.

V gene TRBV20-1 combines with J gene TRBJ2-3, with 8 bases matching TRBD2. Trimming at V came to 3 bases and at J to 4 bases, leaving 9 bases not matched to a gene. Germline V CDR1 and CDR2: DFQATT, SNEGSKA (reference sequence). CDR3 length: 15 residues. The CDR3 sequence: CSASPGLGFADTQYF. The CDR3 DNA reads TGCAGTGCTAGCCCGGGACTAGGTTTTGCAGATACGCAGTATTTT.